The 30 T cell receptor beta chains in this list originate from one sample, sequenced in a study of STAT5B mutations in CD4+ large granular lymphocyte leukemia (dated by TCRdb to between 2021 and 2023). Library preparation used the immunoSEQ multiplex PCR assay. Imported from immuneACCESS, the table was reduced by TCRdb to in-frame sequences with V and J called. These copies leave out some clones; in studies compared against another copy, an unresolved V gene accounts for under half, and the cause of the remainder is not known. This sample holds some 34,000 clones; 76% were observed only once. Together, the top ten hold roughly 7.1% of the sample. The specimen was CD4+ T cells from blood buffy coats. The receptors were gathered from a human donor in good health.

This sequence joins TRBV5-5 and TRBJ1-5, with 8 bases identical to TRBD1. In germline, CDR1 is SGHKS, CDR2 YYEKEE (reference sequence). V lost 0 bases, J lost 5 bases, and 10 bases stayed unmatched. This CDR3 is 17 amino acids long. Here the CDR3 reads CASSLAPSTGDHQPQHF. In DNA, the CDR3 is TGTGCCAGCAGCTTGGCTCCATCGACAGGGGACCATCAGCCCCAGCATTTT.

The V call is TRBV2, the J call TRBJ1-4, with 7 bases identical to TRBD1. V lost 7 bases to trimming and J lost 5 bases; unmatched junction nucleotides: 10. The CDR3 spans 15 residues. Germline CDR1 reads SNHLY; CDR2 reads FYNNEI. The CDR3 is CASTPQGQKNEKLFF. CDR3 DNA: TGTGCCAGCACCCCCCAGGGACAGAAGAATGAAAAACTGTTTTTT.

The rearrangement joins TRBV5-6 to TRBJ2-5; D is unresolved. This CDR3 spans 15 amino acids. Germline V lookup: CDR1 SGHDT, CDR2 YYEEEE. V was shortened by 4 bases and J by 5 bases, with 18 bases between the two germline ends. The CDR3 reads CASSPLGSSLETQYF. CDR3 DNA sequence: TGTGCCAGCAGCCCCTTAGGTTCCAGCTTGGAGACCCAGTACTTC.

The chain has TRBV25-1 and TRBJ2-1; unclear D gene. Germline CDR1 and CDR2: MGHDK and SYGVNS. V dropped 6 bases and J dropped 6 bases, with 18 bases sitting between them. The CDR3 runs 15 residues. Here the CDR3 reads CASRQNRALPNEQFF. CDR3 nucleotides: TGTGCCAGCAGACAAAACCGGGCCCTCCCCAATGAGCAGTTCTTC. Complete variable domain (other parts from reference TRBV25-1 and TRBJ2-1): EADIYQTPRYLVIGTGKKITLECSQTMGHDKMYWYQQDPGMELHLIHYSYGVNSTEKGDLSSESTVSRIRTEHFPLTLESARPSHTSQYLCASRQNRALPNEQFFGPGTRLTVL.

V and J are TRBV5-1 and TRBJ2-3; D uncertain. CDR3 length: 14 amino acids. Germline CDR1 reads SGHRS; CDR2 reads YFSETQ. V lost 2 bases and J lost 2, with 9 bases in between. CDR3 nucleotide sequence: TGCGCCAGCAGCTTTAACGGACCCACAGATACGCAGTATTTT. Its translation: CASSFNGPTDTQYF. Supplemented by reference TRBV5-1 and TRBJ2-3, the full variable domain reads KAGVTQTPRYLIKTRGQQVTLSCSPISGHRSVSWYQQTPGQGLQFLFEYFSETQRNKGNFPGRFSGRQFSNSRSEMNVSTLELGDSALYLCASSFNGPTDTQYFGPGTRLTVL.

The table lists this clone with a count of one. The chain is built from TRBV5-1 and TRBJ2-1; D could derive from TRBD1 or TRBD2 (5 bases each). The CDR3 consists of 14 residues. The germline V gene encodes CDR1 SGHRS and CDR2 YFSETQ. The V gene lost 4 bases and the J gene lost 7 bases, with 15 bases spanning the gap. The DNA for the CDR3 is TGCGCCAGCAGCCCGGGGCAGGAGCAGAATGAGCAGTTCTTC. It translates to CASSPGQEQNEQFF. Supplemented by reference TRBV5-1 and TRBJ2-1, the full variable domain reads KAGVTQTPRYLIKTRGQQVTLSCSPISGHRSVSWYQQTPGQGLQFLFEYFSETQRNKGNFPGRFSGRQFSNSRSEMNVSTLELGDSALYLCASSPGQEQNEQFFGPGTRLTVL.

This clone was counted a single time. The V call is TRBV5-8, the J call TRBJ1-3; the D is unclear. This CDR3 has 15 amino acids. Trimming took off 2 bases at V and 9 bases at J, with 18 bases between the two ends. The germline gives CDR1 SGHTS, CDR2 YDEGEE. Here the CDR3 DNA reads TGTGCCAGCAGCTTTCGGGGTCCCACCCGGGTCACCATATATTTT. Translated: CASSFRGPTRVTIYF.

The CDR3 DNA reads as TGCGCCAGCACCGAGGGCGGGAGGAACACCGGGGAGCTGTTTTTT. This encodes CASTEGGRNTGELFF. This chain joins TRBV5-1 and TRBJ2-2; 7 bases agree with TRBD2. CDR1 is SGHRS, CDR2 YFSETQ, per germline. The CDR3 consists of 15 residues. V shed 6 bases and J 1 base; nucleotides not matched to a gene: 6.

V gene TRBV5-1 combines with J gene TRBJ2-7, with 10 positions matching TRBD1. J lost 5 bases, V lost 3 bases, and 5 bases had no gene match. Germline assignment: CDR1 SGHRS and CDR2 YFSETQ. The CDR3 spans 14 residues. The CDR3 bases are TGCGCCAGCAGCTCCAGGACAGGGGGAAACGAGCAGTACTTC. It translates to CASSSRTGGNEQYF.

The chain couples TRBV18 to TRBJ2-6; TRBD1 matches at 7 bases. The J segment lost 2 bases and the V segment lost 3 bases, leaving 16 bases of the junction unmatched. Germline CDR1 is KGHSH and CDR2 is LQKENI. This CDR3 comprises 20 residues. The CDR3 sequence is CASSPPGPGQRRTGANVLTF. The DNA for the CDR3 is TGTGCCAGCTCACCCCCGGGTCCGGGACAGAGACGCACTGGGGCCAACGTCCTGACTTTC.

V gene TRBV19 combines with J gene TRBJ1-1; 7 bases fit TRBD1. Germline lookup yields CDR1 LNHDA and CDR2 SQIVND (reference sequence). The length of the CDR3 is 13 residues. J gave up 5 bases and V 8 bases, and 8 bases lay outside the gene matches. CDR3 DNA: TGTGCCAGTTGGGAGACAGGGCGGACTGAAGCTTTCTTT. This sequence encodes CASWETGRTEAFF.

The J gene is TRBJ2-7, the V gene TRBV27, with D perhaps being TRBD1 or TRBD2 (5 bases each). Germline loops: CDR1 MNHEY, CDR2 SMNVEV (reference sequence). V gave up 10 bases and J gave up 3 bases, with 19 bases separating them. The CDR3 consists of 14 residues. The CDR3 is CATSLGAADYEQYF. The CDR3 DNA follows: TGTGCCACCTCCCTTGGGGCAGCGGACTACGAGCAGTACTTC.

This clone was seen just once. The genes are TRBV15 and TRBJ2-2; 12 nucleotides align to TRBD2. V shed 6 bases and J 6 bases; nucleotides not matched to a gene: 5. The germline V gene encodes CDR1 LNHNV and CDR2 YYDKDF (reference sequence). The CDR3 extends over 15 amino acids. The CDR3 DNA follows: TGTGCCACCAGAACTAGCGGGAGGCGTGCCGGGGAGCTGTTTTTT. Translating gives CATRTSGRRAGELFF.

This chain's CDR3 is CASSQEFGKTQYF. The CDR3 DNA reads TGTGCCAGCAGCCAAGAGTTCGGTAAGACCCAGTACTTC. The chain has TRBV4-2 and TRBJ2-5; D is uncertain. CDR1 LGHNA and CDR2 YNFKEQ come from the germline V gene. The ends were cut back, 0 bases at V and 6 bases at J, with 8 bases in the middle. CDR3 length: 13 residues.

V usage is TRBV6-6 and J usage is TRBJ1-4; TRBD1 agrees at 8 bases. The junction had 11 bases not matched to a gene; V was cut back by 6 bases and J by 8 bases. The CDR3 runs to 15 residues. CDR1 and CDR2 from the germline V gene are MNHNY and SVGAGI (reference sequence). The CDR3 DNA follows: TGTGCCAGCAGCTCGACAGGGGCCCCCACGGAAAAACTGTTTTTT. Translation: CASSSTGAPTEKLFF.

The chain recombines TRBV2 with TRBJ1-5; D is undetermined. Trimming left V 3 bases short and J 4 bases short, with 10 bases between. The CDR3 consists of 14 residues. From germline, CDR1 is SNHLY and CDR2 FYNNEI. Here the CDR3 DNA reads TGTGCCAGCAGTGATATGGCCGATAATCAGCCCCAGCATTTT. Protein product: CASSDMADNQPQHF.

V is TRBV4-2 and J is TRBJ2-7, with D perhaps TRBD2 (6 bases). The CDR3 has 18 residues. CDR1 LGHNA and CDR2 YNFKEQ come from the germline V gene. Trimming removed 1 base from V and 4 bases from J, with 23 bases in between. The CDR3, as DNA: TGTGCCAGCAGCCAAGCGTCGGGGAGGCGAGACCATACTTACGAGCAGTACTTC. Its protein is CASSQASGRRDHTYEQYF.

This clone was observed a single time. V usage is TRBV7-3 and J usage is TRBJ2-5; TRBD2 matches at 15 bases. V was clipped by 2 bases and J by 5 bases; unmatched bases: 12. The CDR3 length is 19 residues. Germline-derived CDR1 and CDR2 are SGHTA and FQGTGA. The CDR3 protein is CASSLLPPGLAGGGETQYF. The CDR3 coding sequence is TGTGCCAGCAGCTTACTACCGCCGGGACTAGCGGGGGGTGGGGAGACCCAGTACTTC.

CDR3 region: CASSPDSPSSYEQYF. Here the CDR3 DNA reads TGTGCCAGCAGTCCCGACAGTCCGAGCTCCTACGAGCAGTACTTC. The V call is TRBV11-3, the J call TRBJ2-7; D perhaps matches TRBD1 (5 bases). V lost 6 bases and J lost 0, with 15 bases in between. Germline lookup yields CDR1 SGHNT and CDR2 YENEEA. The CDR3 is 15 amino acids.

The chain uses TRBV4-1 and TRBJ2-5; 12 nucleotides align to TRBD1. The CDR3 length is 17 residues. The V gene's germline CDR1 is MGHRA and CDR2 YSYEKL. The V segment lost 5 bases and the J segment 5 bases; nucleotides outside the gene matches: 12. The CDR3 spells CASSYLRDRGRGETQYF. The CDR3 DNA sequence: TGCGCCAGCAGCTACCTCCGGGACAGGGGGCGAGGGGAGACCCAGTACTTC.

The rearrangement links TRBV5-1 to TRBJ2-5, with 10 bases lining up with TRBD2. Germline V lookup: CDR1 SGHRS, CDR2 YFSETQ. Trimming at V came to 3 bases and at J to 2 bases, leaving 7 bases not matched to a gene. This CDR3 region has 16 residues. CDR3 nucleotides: TGCGCCAGCAGCTCCATACTAGCGGGGTCACAAGAGACCCAGTACTTC. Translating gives CASSSILAGSQETQYF. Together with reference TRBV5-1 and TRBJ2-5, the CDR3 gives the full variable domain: KAGVTQTPRYLIKTRGQQVTLSCSPISGHRSVSWYQQTPGQGLQFLFEYFSETQRNKGNFPGRFSGRQFSNSRSEMNVSTLELGDSALYLCASSSILAGSQETQYFGPGTRLLVL.

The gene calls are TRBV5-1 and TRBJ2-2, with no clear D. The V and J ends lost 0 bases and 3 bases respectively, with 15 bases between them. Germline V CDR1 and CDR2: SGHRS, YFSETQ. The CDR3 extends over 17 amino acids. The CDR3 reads CASSLGPTQLYTGELFF. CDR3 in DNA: TGCGCCAGCAGCTTGGGACCGACCCAACTATACACCGGGGAGCTGTTTTTT.

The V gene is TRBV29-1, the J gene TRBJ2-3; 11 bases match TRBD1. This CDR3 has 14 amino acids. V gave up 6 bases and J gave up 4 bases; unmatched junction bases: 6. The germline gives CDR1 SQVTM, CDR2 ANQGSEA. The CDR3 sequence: CSVRTGGVSDTQYF. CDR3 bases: TGCAGCGTCAGGACAGGGGGCGTCTCAGATACGCAGTATTTT.

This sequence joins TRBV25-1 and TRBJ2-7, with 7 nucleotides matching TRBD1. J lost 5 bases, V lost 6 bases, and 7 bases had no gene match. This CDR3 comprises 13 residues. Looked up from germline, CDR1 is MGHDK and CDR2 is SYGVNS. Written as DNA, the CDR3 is TGTGCCAGCAGCCCACATGGACAGGACGAGCAGTACTTC. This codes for CASSPHGQDEQYF.

In DNA, the CDR3 is TGTGCCAGCAGTGAATACGGGACAGGGGCCTACGAGCAGTACTTC. Protein sequence: CASSEYGTGAYEQYF. This chain joins TRBV25-1 and TRBJ2-7; 10 nucleotides align to TRBD1. J gave up 2 bases and V 0 bases, and 1 base lay outside the gene matches. The CDR3 length is 15 residues. The V gene's germline CDR1 is MGHDK and CDR2 SYGVNS.

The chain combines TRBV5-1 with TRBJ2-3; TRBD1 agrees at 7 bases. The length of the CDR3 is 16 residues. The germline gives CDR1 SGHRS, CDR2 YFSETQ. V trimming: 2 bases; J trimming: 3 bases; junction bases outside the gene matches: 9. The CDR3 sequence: CASSLITGVVTDTQYF. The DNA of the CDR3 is TGCGCCAGCAGCTTAATAACAGGGGTGGTTACAGATACGCAGTATTTT.

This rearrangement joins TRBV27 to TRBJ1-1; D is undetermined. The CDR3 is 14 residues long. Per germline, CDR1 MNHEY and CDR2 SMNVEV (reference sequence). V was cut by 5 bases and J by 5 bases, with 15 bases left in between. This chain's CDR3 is CASSPIQQGTEAFF. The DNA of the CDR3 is TGTGCCAGCAGTCCAATCCAACAAGGGACTGAAGCTTTCTTT.

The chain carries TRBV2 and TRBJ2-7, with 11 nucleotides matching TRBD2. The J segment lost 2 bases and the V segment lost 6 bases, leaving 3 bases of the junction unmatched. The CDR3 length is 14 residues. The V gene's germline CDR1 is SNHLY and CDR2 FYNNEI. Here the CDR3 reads CASSLAGGPYEQYF. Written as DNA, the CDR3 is TGTGCCAGCAGCCTAGCGGGGGGACCCTACGAGCAGTACTTC.

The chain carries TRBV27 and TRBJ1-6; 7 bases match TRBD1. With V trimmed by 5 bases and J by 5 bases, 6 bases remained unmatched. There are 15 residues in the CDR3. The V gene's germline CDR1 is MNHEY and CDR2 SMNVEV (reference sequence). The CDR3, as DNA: TGTGCCAGCAGTGTCGACAGGGCCAATAATTCACCCCTCCACTTT. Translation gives CASSVDRANNSPLHF.

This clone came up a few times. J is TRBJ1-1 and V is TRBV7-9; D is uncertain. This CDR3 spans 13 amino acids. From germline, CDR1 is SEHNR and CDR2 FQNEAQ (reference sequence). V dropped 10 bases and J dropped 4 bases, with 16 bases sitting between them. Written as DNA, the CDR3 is TGTGCCAAAGTGGGCGGGTGGAGCACTGAAGCTTTCTTT. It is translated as CAKVGGWSTEAFF.